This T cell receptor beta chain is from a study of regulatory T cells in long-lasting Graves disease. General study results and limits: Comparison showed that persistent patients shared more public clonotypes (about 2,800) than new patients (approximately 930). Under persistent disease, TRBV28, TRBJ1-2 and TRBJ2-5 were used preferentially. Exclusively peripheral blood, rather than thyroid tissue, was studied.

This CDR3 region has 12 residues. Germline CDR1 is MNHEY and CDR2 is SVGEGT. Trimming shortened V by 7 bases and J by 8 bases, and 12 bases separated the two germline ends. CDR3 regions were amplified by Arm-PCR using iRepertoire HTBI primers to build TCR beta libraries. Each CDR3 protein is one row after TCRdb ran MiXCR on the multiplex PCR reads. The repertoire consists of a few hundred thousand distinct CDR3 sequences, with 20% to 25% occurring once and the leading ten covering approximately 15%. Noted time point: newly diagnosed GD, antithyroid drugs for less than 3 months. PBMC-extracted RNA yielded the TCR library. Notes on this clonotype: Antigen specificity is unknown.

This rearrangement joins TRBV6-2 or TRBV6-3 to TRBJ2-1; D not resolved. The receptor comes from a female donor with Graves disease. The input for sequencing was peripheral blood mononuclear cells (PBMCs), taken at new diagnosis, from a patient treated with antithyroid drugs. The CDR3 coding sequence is TGTGCCAGCACCCCGGGTGCAGATGAGCAGTTCTTC. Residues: CASTPGADEQFF.